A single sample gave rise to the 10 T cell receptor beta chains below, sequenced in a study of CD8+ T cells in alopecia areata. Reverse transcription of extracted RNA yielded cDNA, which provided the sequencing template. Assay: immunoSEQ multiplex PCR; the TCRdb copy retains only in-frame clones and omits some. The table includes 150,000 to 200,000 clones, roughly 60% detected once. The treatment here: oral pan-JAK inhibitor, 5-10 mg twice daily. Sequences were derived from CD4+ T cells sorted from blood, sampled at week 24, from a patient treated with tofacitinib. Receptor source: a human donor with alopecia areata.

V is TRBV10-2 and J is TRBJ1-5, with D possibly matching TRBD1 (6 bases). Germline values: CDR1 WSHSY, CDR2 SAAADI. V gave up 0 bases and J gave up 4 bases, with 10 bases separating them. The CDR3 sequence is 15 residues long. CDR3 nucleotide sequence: TGCGCCAGCAGTGAGTCGGGACACCCTAATCAGCCCCAGCATTTT. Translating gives CASSESGHPNQPQHF.

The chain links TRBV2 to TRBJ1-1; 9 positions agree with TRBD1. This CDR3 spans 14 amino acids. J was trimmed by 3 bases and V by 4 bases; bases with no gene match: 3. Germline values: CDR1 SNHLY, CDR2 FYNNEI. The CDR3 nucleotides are TGTGCCAGCAGTGGGGACAGGGTCGACACTGAAGCTTTCTTT. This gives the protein CASSGDRVDTEAFF.

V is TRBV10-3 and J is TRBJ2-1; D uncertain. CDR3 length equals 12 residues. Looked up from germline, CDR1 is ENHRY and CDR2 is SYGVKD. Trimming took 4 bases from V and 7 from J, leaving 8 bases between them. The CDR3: CAISVRVNEQFF. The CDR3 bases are TGTGCCATCAGTGTACGGGTTAATGAGCAGTTCTTC.

The CDR3 protein is CATSSFSTGNGGYTF. The DNA for the CDR3 is TGTGCCACCAGCAGCTTCTCCACAGGGAATGGTGGCTACACCTTC. The rearrangement links TRBV15 to TRBJ1-2; tentative D call: TRBD1 (6 bases). V was shortened by 3 bases and J by 7 bases, with 18 bases between the two germline ends. This CDR3 has 15 amino acids. CDR1 is LNHNV and CDR2 is YYDKDF in the germline V gene (reference sequence).

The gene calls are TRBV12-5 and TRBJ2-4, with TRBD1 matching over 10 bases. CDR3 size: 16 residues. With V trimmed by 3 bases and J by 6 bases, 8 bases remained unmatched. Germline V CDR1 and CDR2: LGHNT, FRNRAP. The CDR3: CASGLGQGQGRNIQYF. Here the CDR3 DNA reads TGTGCTAGTGGTTTAGGGCAGGGACAGGGGAGAAACATTCAGTACTTC.

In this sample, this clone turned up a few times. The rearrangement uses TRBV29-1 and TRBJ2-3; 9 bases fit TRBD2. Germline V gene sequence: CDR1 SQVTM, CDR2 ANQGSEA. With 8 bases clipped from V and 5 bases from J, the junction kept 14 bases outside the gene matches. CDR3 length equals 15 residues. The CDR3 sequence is CSSTGAGGLIDTQYF. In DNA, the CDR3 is TGCAGCTCAACGGGCGCGGGGGGGCTTATAGATACGCAGTATTTT.

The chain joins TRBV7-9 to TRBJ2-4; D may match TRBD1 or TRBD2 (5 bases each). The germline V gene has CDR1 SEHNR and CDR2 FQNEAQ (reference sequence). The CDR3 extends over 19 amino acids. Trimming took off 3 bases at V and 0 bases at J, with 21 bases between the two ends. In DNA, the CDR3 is TGTGCCAGCAGCTTCTTCGGGACGGTCAGGGTAATAGCCAAAAACATTCAGTACTTC. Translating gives CASSFFGTVRVIAKNIQYF.

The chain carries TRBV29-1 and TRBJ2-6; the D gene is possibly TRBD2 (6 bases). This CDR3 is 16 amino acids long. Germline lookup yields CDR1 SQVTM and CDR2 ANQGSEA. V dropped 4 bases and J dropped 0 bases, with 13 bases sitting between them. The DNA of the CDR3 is TGCAGCGTTGGGATGTGGGGGGACTCTGGGGCCAACGTCCTGACTTTC. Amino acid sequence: CSVGMWGDSGANVLTF.

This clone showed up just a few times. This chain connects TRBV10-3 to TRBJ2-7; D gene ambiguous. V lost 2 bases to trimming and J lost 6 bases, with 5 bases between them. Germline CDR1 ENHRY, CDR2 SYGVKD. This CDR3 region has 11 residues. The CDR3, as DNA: TGTGCCATCAGTGAGCTGGGCGAGCAGTACTTC. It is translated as CAISELGEQYF.

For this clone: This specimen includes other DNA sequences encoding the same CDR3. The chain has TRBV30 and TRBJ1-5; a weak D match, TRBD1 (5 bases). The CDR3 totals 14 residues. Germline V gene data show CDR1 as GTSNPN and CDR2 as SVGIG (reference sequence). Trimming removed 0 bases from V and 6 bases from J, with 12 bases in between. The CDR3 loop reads CAWSVSGLGQPQHF. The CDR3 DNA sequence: TGTGCCTGGAGTGTATCAGGGTTGGGTCAGCCCCAGCATTTT.